This paragraph reports one T cell receptor beta chain. This clone was seen only once. Its specific antigen is unknown. An end of the junction differs from the germline gene, which may be a read error. CDR1 and CDR2 (SEHNR, FQNEAQ) derive from the germline V gene (reference sequence). Reading from cysteine to phenylalanine, the CDR3 counts 12 amino acids. Only the CDR3 part of the read is kept: 36 bases, read in frame from the first base. This specimen comes from a study of blood T cell repertoires in COVID-19 (TCRdb year 2020). General notes on the study: Samples covering the acute and convalescent phases of COVID-19 were provided by collaborators in the United States, Italy and Spain. A freely available public database, intended as a resource for researchers studying the immune response to SARS-CoV-2, is where the repertoires were released. The material from the prospective study consisted of cDNA or gDNA derived from T cells, B-cell-depleted T cells, or PBMCs. HLA class I and class II types, where available, came from metadata supplied by the sample provider rather than from assay-based typing. The dataset comprised deeply sampled blood TCRbeta repertoires from subjects exposed to, actively infected with, or recovered from COVID-19. Nearly every sample came with metadata listing a de-identified subject ID, COVID-19 status, age in years and sex. The samples were drawn from two sources: the first 160 participants of the ongoing ImmuneRACE study, and about 1,300 subjects contributed by 6 global collaborators. The full study reports these points: Clinical and demographic metadata were provided uncurated, with the amount varying by source and participant.

Participants in the prospective study were aged about 18 to 100 years, lived in about two dozen United States geographic areas, and enrolled through a virtual design. To assign participants to cohorts, the prospective study relied on clinical history that participants themselves reported in a screening survey and a study questionnaire. Recovered participants in ImmuneRACE Cohort 3 were defined as having two consecutive negative NP/OP PCR tests, clearance from a healthcare professional, or resolution of symptoms. In the prospective study, mobile phlebotomists collected whole blood, serum and a nasopharyngeal or oropharyngeal swab from each participant. Additional blood draws and questionnaires over an approximately two-month period could optionally be provided by prospective study participants. Before DNA extraction, blood samples from the prospective study were shipped at room temperature or frozen.

The immunoSEQ Assay, a bias-controlled multiplex PCR, was used to amplify TCRbeta CDR3 regions from genomic DNA. The published analysis was carried out like this. The number of nucleated cells in each sample was estimated by amplification of reference gene primers within the assay. Sequence reads were collapsed and filtered to measure the absolute abundance of every unique TCRbeta CDR3 rearrangement. Productive Simpson clonality was computed per sample as the square root of Simpson's diversity index over productive rearrangements. TCRdb stores this immuneACCESS table with in-frame sequences only. Part of the clones is absent; in the studies checked, under half of the shortfall reflects unresolved V genes, and no reason is known for the rest. The V and J calls and clone size come from that table; D and trimming were worked out from the DNA. The sample table contains about 410,000 clones; only one count was recorded for roughly 87% of them. The ten biggest clones cover more than 0.55% of the sample.

The TCR was taken from a man in his late teens or twenties who had recovered from COVID-19. The chain links TRBV7-9 with TRBJ2-2, with the D segment identity uncertain. Material: PBMCs or T cells enriched from blood (not recorded which). The nucleotides read TGTGCCAGCAGCCAGAACACCTGGGAGCTGTTTTTT. Translated, this is CASSQNTWELFF.